The 22 T cell receptor beta chains reported below all come from one sample, sequenced in a study of glioma-infiltrating T cells. TCR alpha and beta CDR3 regions were amplified from RNA using iRepertoire nested multiplex PCR. TCRdb passed the multiplex PCR reads through MiXCR, listing each CDR3 protein once. The sample yields approximately 45,000 distinct CDR3 sequences, under 25% seen once. The sequenced sample consisted of glioma tissue, nonneoplastic brain tissue, or PBMCs (not recorded which). These receptors were obtained from a human donor with low-grade glioma or glioblastoma, undergoing nonglioma brain surgery, or in good health (not recorded which).

V gene TRBV20-1 combines with J gene TRBJ2-2; the match to TRBD2 covers 12 bases. This CDR3 contains 15 residues. Looked up from germline, CDR1 is DFQATT and CDR2 is SNEGSKA (reference sequence). J lost 3 bases, V lost 2 bases, and 1 base had no gene match. The CDR3 loop reads CSARRLAGDTGELFF. The CDR3 nucleotides are TGCAGTGCTAGAAGACTAGCGGGAGACACCGGGGAGCTGTTTTTT.

At least ten counts were recorded for this clonotype. The rearrangement uses TRBV19 and TRBJ1-1; D not resolved. The CDR3 spans 13 residues. Germline CDR1 and CDR2: LNHDA and SQIVND (reference sequence). The germline V and J ends were trimmed by 1 base and 2 bases, with 5 bases remaining between them. Written as DNA, the CDR3 is TGTGCCAGTAGTATAGCCGAAAACACTGAAGCTTTCTTT. Protein: CASSIAENTEAFF.

This clonotype showed up many times. The chain carries TRBV24-1 and TRBJ2-3; D is perhaps TRBD1 (5 bases). CDR1 is KGHDR and CDR2 is SFDVKD in the germline V gene. The CDR3 runs 15 residues. V lost 1 base and J 3 bases, leaving 10 bases between the germline ends. CDR3 bases: TGTGCCACCAGTGATTTCGACAGCCTTACAGATACGCAGTATTTT. Its protein is CATSDFDSLTDTQYF.

In its sample, this clonotype is medium-sized. V is TRBV28 and J is TRBJ1-3; TRBD1 matches 7 bases. The CDR3 totals 14 residues. Trimming at V came to 3 bases and at J to 4 bases, leaving 3 bases not matched to a gene. From germline, CDR1 is MDHEN and CDR2 SYDVKM. Written as DNA, the CDR3 is TGTGCCAGCAGTTTCGGGACAGCGGGAAACACCATATATTTT. Translating it yields CASSFGTAGNTIYF.

This clonotype was counted at least ten times. The chain combines TRBV4-1 with TRBJ2-7; 7 positions agree with TRBD2. Germline V CDR1 and CDR2: MGHRA, YSYEKL. This CDR3 comprises 12 residues. The J segment lost 7 bases and the V segment lost 6 bases, leaving 6 bases of the junction unmatched. The CDR3 reads CASSFSRGEQYF. Written as DNA, the CDR3 is TGCGCCAGCAGTTTCTCGCGGGGGGAGCAGTACTTC.

In its sample, this clonotype was seen many times. The chain carries TRBV10-1 and TRBJ2-3, with TRBD2 matching 7 bases. Trimming took 5 bases from V and 3 from J; bases not matched to a gene: 11. The CDR3 has 16 amino acids. The germline CDR1 and CDR2 sequences are WNHNN and SYGVQD (reference sequence). The CDR3 reads CASSLRGNYRTDTQYF. In DNA form, the CDR3 reads TGCGCCAGCAGTCTGCGGGGGAACTATAGGACAGATACGCAGTATTTT.

V usage is TRBV6-2 or TRBV6-3 and J usage is TRBJ2-7, with D perhaps TRBD2 (6 bases). Per the germline V gene, CDR1 is MNHEY and CDR2 is SVGEGT. The CDR3 has 14 residues. Between the trimmed V and J ends, which lost 0 bases and 0 bases, there was a span of 6 bases. The CDR3 sequence: CASSYSGGSYEQYF. The CDR3, as DNA: TGTGCCAGCAGTTACTCCGGGGGCTCCTACGAGCAGTACTTC.

This clonotype has a count of ten or more. This chain uses TRBV19 with TRBJ1-1; D is unclear. V shed 6 bases and J shed 0 bases, with 11 bases lying between them. CDR1 and CDR2 (germline): LNHDA, SQIVND (reference sequence). The CDR3 is 14 residues long. The CDR3 spells CASRVTSMNTEAFF. The DNA for the CDR3 is TGTGCCAGTAGAGTGACAAGCATGAACACTGAAGCTTTCTTT.

This clonotype was seen a few times. The J gene is TRBJ2-3, the V gene TRBV29-1; 8 bases align to TRBD1. V was pared by 4 bases and J by 0 bases, with 6 bases of the junction left unmatched. The CDR3 spans 15 residues. Germline values: CDR1 SQVTM, CDR2 ANQGSEA. Written as DNA, the CDR3 is TGCAGCGTTGCGACAGGGGAAGGCAGCACAGATACGCAGTATTTT. Translated: CSVATGEGSTDTQYF.

This clonotype was found many times. The chain recombines TRBV28 with TRBJ2-3; 11 bases fit TRBD1. This CDR3 region has 15 residues. The V and J ends lost 8 bases and 4 bases, in that order; junction bases with no gene match: 8. Germline CDR1 is MDHEN and CDR2 is SYDVKM. DNA of the CDR3: TGTGCCAGCGGTAGACCGGGACAGGGGGCAGATACGCAGTATTTT. Translation: CASGRPGQGADTQYF.

This clonotype was recorded many times. The chain joins TRBV7-2 to TRBJ2-5; either TRBD1 or TRBD2 may supply D (5 bases each). The germline gives CDR1 SGHTA, CDR2 FQGNSA. The CDR3 has 15 amino acids. The ends were cut back, 5 bases at V and 0 bases at J, with 13 bases in the middle. The CDR3 DNA reads as TGTGCCAGCAGCCCGGGACGGCTGTACCAAGAGACCCAGTACTTC. The encoded protein is CASSPGRLYQETQYF.

In this sample, this clonotype turned up a few times. Possible read error: a much larger clone is one base away. J is TRBJ2-5 and V is TRBV20-1; 8 positions match TRBD2. Germline assignment: CDR1 DFQATT and CDR2 SNEGSKA (reference sequence). The CDR3 loop spans 14 amino acids. CDR3 loop: CGARSGRGKETQYF. Written as DNA, the CDR3 is TGCGGTGCTCGGAGCGGGAGAGGAAAAGAGACCCAGTACTTC.

There are many counts of this clonotype. The rearrangement joins TRBV7-9 to TRBJ2-7; D perhaps matches TRBD1 (6 bases). V lost 5 bases and J lost 3, with 14 bases in between. The CDR3 totals 14 residues. Germline CDR1 is SEHNR and CDR2 is FQNEAQ (reference sequence). The CDR3 DNA follows: TGTGCCAGCAGCCACAAGGGACACCGCTACGAGCAGTACTTC. It encodes CASSHKGHRYEQYF.

This clonotype has at least ten counts. The CDR3 protein is CASSLTSDRDTEAFF. CDR3 bases: TGTGCCAGCAGCTTGACCTCAGACAGAGACACTGAAGCTTTCTTT. This chain links TRBV7-9 with TRBJ1-1; weak D call: TRBD1 (5 bases). CDR3 size: 15 residues. The V gene lost 3 bases and the J gene lost 3 bases, with 14 bases spanning the gap. CDR1 is SEHNR and CDR2 is FQNEAQ in the germline V gene (reference sequence).

Many counts were recorded for this clonotype. A junction end diverges from the germline sequence, so it may reflect a read error. The chain has TRBV20-1 and TRBJ2-3, with a weak D call TRBD1 (6 bases). This CDR3 comprises 15 residues. Germline CDR1 is DFQATT and CDR2 is SNEGSKA (reference sequence). The CDR3 loop reads CSSSLGRGRTDTQYF. The CDR3 bases are TGCAGTTCTAGTCTGGGCAGGGGTCGCACAGATACGCAGTATTTT.

This clonotype was seen at least ten times. The V gene is TRBV20-1, the J gene TRBJ2-7; D might be TRBD2 (6 bases). CDR1 is DFQATT and CDR2 is SNEGSKA in the germline V gene (reference sequence). This CDR3 spans 15 amino acids. Trimming shortened V by 5 bases and J by 1 base, and 18 bases separated the two germline ends. Written as DNA, the CDR3 is TGCAGTGCTTCCCTCCCACTAGCACCTTCCTACGAGCAGTACTTC. Amino acid sequence: CSASLPLAPSYEQYF.

This clonotype was counted at least ten times. This chain joins TRBV24-1 and TRBJ2-7; 10 positions agree with TRBD2. The CDR3 sequence is 14 residues long. J lost 3 bases, V lost 4 bases, and 2 bases had no gene match. CDR1 and CDR2 (germline): KGHDR, SFDVKD. The CDR3 protein is CATSDSGGGYEQYV. CDR3 coding DNA: TGTGCCACCAGTGACAGCGGGGGGGGCTACGAGCAGTACGTC.

This clonotype was seen only once. The rearrangement links TRBV5-4 to TRBJ2-1; D is perhaps TRBD2 (7 bases). There are 15 residues in the CDR3. The germline V gene encodes CDR1 SGHNT and CDR2 YYREEE (reference sequence). V lost 7 bases, J lost 8 bases, and 22 bases lay in between. CDR3 protein: CASSPGGGKRHEQFF. DNA for the CDR3: TGTGCCAGCTCCCCTGGGGGGGGCAAGCGCCATGAGCAGTTCTTC.

In its sample, this clonotype was seen many times. The V gene is TRBV12-3 or TRBV12-4, the J gene TRBJ2-5; D gene ambiguous. Trimming shortened V by 6 bases and J by 1 base, and 3 bases separated the two germline ends. The CDR3 loop spans 11 amino acids. CDR3 nucleotides: TGTGCCAGCAGCACCCAAGAGACCCAGTACTTC. Its protein is CASSTQETQYF.

At least ten counts were recorded for this clonotype. The chain has TRBV4-1 and TRBJ1-1; D is unclear. CDR3 length: 14 amino acids. V was shortened by 2 bases and J by 1 base, with 8 bases between the two germline ends. Germline V gene lookup returns CDR1 MGHRA and CDR2 YSYEKL. CDR3 residues: CASSQWERNTEAFF. The CDR3, as DNA: TGCGCCAGCAGCCAATGGGAGCGGAACACTGAAGCTTTCTTT.

At least ten counts were recorded for this clonotype. The chain joins TRBV28 to TRBJ2-1; TRBD2 matches at 9 bases. The CDR3 length is 16 residues. V was pared by 2 bases and J by 8 bases, with 10 bases of the junction left unmatched. From germline, CDR1 is MDHEN and CDR2 SYDVKM. The CDR3 loop reads CASSLIAGGNRDEQFF. CDR3 sequence (DNA): TGTGCCAGCAGTTTAATCGCGGGAGGGAACCGGGATGAGCAGTTCTTC.

This clonotype was counted ten times or more. The chain carries TRBV2 and TRBJ1-4; 7 nucleotides match TRBD1. From germline, CDR1 is SNHLY and CDR2 FYNNEI. The V and J ends lost 2 bases and 7 bases, in that order; junction bases with no gene match: 4. The CDR3 extends over 14 amino acids. CDR3 DNA: TGTGCCAGCAGTGAATCTAGGGGGCGTGAAAAACTGTTTTTT. Its translation: CASSESRGREKLFF.